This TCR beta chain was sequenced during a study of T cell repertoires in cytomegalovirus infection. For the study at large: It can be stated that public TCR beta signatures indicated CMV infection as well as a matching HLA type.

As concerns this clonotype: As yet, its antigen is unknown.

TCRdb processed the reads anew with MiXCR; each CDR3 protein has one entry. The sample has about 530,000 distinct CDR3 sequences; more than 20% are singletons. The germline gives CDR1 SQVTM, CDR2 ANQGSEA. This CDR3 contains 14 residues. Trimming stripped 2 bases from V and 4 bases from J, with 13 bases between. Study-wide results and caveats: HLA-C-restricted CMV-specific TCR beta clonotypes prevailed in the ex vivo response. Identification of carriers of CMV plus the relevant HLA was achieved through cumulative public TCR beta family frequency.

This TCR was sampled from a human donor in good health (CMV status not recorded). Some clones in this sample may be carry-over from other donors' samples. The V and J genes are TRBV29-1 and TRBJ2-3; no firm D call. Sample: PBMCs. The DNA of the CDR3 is TGCAGCGTTGAAACCGGAGCATCCCCAGATACGCAGTATTTT. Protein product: CSVETGASPDTQYF.